The entry below gives a single T cell receptor (delta chain) sequence along with its context. These data belong to a study of γδ T cells in repeated Plasmodium falciparum infection. Across the study: Age- and gender-matched Australian children served as comparison for malaria-exposed Malian children.

The CDR3 consists of 24 residues. Germline V gene data show CDR1 as TSWWSYY and CDR2 as QGS. V trimming: 2 bases; J trimming: 2 bases; junction bases outside the gene matches: 28. Vgamma9/Vdelta2+ and Vdelta2-negative gammadelta T cells were flow-sorted from PBMC for bulk sequencing. TCRdb re-called clones from the multiplex PCR reads using CATT. The sample holds some 100,000 delta-chain clones, 1.4% to 1.5% seen once. Sequenced material: gamma-delta T cells from blood. The chain recombines TRDV1 with TRDJ1, with 11 nucleotides matching TRDD3. This TCR was recovered from a pool of human donors (malaria-infected and uninfected, not separated). The CDR3 DNA sequence: TGTGCTCTTGGGGAAGGGCCCTTACCCAAATCTTACTGGGGGATAACAGTCTCGACCGATAAACTCATCTTT. Encoded protein: CALGEGPLPKSYWGITVSTDKLIF.